These T cell receptor beta chains were read from a single sample in a study of blood T cell repertoires in COVID-19. TCRdb's copy holds only in-frame clones and misses some; the assay was immunoSEQ multiplex PCR. The data show 350,000 to 450,000 clones, with around 89% seen just once and over 1% held by the top ten. The material sequenced was peripheral blood. The receptors here all came from a man aged 35-49 years with acute or convalescent COVID-19. CDR3s include the opening cysteine and the closing phenylalanine or tryptophan. D genes are given only for firm matches. The size field is filled for only some rows; it gives once, few, many or a size class.

abundance	v_gene	d_gene	j_gene	CDR3aa	CDR3nt
.	TRBV7-8	TRBD1	TRBJ1-5	CASTLQGVGQPQHF	TGTGCCAGCACCTTACAGGGGGTAGGTCAGCCCCAGCATTTT
once	TRBV28	TRBD1	TRBJ1-2	CASSDPDRVFGYTF	TGTGCCAGCAGTGACCCCGACAGGGTCTTTGGCTACACCTTC
.	TRBV5-1	TRBD1	TRBJ2-7	CASSPDRDYEQYF	TGCGCCAGCAGCCCCGACAGGGACTACGAGCAGTACTTC
.	TRBV6-5	TRBD1	TRBJ2-3	CASSYGRDRDTQYF	TGTGCCAGCAGTTACGGTCGGGACAGAGATACGCAGTATTTT
.	TRBV3-1/TRBV3-2	TRBD2	TRBJ2-1	CASSSPGGGAYNEQFF	TGTGCCAGCAGCTCTCCCGGCGGGGGGGCCTACAATGAGCAGTTCTTC
few	TRBV15	TRBD1	TRBJ2-2	CATSKDRGIDGELFF	TGTGCCACCAGCAAGGACAGGGGAATTGACGGGGAGCTGTTTTTT
.	TRBV9	.	TRBJ2-5	CASSVELGRYETQYF	TGTGCCAGCAGCGTAGAACTAGGACGGTACGAGACCCAGTACTTC
.	TRBV9	TRBD2	TRBJ2-1	CASTRSGVVYNEQFF	TGTGCCAGCACCAGGAGCGGGGTTGTCTACAATGAGCAGTTCTTC
once	TRBV28	TRBD1	TRBJ1-2	CASSDRVEGYTF	TGTGCCAGCAGTGACAGGGTAGAGGGCTACACCTTC
.	TRBV12-5	TRBD1	TRBJ1-2	CASAQGAGGYTF	TGTGCTAGTGCTCAGGGGGCGGGTGGCTACACCTTC
.	TRBV28	TRBD1	TRBJ1-6	CASSFLTGGGNSPLHF	TGTGCCAGCAGTTTCTTAACAGGGGGCGGCAATTCACCCCTCCACTTT
.	TRBV6-4	.	TRBJ1-5	CASSDSPGLVRTQHF	TGTGCCAGCAGTGACTCCCCAGGGTTAGTAAGGACCCAGCATTTT
.	TRBV11-1	.	TRBJ1-2	CASSLVIPATEEGYTF	TGTGCCAGCAGCTTAGTTATCCCGGCCACCGAGGAGGGCTACACCTTC
.	TRBV28	TRBD1	TRBJ2-1	CASSSDRDTYNEQFF	TGTGCCAGCAGTTCAGACAGGGATACTTACAATGAGCAGTTCTTC
.	TRBV5-4	.	TRBJ1-6	CASSLENSSPLHF	TGTGCCAGCAGCTTGGAGAACAGTTCACCCCTCCACTTT
.	TRBV28	TRBD1	TRBJ1-1	CASSIQGPEAFF	TGTGCCAGCAGTATACAGGGGCCTGAAGCTTTCTTT
once	TRBV5-4	.	TRBJ1-3	CASSLAAGSESGNTIYF	TGTGCCAGCAGCTTGGCCGCAGGTTCGGAATCTGGAAACACCATATATTTT
.	TRBV10-3	TRBD1	TRBJ1-2	CAISDLTGEDYGYTF	TGTGCCATCAGTGACCTGACAGGGGAAGACTATGGCTACACCTTC
.	TRBV15	.	TRBJ1-1	CATSIELGEYTEAFF	TGTGCCACCAGCATAGAGTTGGGAGAATACACTGAAGCTTTCTTT
.	TRBV10-3	.	TRBJ2-7	CAIRDSTEYEQYF	TGTGCCATCAGAGACTCGACAGAATACGAGCAGTACTTC
.	TRBV7-2	.	TRBJ1-6	CASSFRGSNSPLHF	TGTGCCAGCAGCTTCCGAGGGTCCAATTCACCCCTCCACTTT
.	TRBV11-3	TRBD2	TRBJ2-1	CASSLAGGYNEQFF	TGTGCCAGCAGCTTAGCGGGAGGGTACAATGAGCAGTTCTTC
.	TRBV6-5	.	TRBJ2-7	CASSWDGSSYEQYF	TGTGCCAGCAGTTGGGACGGGAGCTCCTACGAGCAGTACTTC
.	TRBV2	.	TRBJ1-6	CASSEQVVGSPLHF	TGTGCCAGCAGTGAGCAGGTAGTAGGCTCACCCCTCCACTTT
.	TRBV10-3	TRBD2	TRBJ2-2	CAISETHRGAGELFF	TGTGCCATCAGTGAAACCCACCGGGGGGCCGGGGAGCTGTTTTTT